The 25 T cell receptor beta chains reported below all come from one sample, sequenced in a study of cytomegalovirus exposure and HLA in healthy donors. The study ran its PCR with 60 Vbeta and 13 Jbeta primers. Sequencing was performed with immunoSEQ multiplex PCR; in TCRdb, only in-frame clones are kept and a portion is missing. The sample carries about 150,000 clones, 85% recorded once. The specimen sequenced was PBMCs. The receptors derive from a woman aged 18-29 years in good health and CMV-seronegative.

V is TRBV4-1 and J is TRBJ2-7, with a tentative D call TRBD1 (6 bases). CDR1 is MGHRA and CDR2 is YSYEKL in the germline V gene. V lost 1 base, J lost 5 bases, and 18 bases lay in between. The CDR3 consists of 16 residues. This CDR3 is CASSQAGWGHADEQYF. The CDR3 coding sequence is TGCGCCAGCAGCCAAGCGGGGTGGGGACACGCCGACGAGCAGTACTTC.

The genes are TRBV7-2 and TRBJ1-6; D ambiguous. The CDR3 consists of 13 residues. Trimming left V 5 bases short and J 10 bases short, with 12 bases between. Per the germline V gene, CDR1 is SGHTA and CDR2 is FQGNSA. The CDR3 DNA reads TGTGCCAGCAGCAGTACACGAGGGTCACCCCTCCACTTT. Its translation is CASSSTRGSPLHF.

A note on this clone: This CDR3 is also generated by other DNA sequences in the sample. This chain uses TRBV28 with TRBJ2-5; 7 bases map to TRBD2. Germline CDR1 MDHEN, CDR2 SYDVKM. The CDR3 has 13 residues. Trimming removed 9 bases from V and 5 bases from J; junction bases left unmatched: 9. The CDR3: CASGGGRRETQYF. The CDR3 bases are TGTGCCAGTGGCGGGGGTCGGAGGGAGACCCAGTACTTC.

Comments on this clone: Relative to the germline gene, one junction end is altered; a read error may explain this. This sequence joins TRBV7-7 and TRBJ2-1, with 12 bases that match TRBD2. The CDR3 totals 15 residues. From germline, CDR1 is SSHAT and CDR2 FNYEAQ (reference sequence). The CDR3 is CASSLASGREGEQFF. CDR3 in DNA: TGTGCTAGCAGCTTAGCTAGCGGGAGGGAAGGTGAGCAGTTCTTC.

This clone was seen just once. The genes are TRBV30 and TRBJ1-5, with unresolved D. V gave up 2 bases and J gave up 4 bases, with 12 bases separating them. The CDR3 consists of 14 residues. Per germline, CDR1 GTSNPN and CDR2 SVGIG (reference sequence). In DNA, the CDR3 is TGTGCCTGGAGTTCGGTGCAGGCTAATCAGCCCCAGCATTTT. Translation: CAWSSVQANQPQHF.

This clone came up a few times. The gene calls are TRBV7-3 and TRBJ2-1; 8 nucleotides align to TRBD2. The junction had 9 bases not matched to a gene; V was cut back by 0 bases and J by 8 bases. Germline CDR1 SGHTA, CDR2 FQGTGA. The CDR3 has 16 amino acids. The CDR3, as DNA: TGTGCCAGCAGCTTAACGTTACCACTAGCGGTCGATGAGCAGTTCTTC. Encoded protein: CASSLTLPLAVDEQFF.

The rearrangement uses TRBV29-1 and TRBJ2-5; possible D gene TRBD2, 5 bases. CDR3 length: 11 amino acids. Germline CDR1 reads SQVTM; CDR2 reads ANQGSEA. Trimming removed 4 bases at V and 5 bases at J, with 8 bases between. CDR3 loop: CSVGKRETQYF. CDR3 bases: TGCAGCGTTGGAAAGCGGGAGACCCAGTACTTC.

The CDR3 protein is CASTSGTDNEKLFF. The CDR3 DNA follows: TGTGCCAGCACCTCCGGGACAGATAATGAAAAACTGTTTTTT. The chain joins TRBV5-4 to TRBJ1-4; the match to TRBD1 covers 7 bases. CDR1 and CDR2 from the germline V gene are SGHNT and YYREEE (reference sequence). The V segment lost 6 bases and the J segment 4 bases; nucleotides outside the gene matches: 6. The CDR3 loop spans 14 amino acids. The full variable domain, its missing parts supplied by reference TRBV5-4 and TRBJ1-4, is ETGVTQSPTHLIKTRGQQVTLRCSSQSGHNTVSWYQQALGQGPQFIFQYYREEENGRGNFPPRFSGLQFPNYSSELNVNALELDDSALYLCASTSGTDNEKLFFGSGTQLSVL.

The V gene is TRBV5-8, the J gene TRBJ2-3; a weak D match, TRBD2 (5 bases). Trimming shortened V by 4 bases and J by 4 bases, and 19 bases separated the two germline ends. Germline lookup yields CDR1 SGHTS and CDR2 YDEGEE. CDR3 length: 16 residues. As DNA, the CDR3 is TGTGCCAGCAGCCGACGGGATGGCAGTGACGCAGATACGCAGTATTTT. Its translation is CASSRRDGSDADTQYF.

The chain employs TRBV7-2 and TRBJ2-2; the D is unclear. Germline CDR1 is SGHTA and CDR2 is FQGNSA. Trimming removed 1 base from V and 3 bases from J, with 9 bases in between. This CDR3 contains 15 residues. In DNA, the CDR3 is TGTGCCAGCAGCTTAGGAATTATAGACACCGGGGAGCTGTTTTTT. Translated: CASSLGIIDTGELFF.

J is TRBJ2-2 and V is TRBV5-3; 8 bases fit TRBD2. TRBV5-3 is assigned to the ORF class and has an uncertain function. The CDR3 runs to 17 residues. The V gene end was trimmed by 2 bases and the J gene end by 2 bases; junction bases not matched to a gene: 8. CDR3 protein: CARSFGRGRGNTGELFF. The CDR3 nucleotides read TGTGCCAGAAGCTTCGGGAGGGGACGGGGAAACACCGGGGAGCTGTTTTTT.

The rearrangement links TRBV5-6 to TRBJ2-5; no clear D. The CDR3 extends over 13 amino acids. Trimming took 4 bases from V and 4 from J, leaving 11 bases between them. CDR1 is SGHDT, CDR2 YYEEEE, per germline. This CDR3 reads CASSPESTETQYF. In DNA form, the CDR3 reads TGTGCCAGCAGCCCTGAATCTACAGAGACCCAGTACTTC.

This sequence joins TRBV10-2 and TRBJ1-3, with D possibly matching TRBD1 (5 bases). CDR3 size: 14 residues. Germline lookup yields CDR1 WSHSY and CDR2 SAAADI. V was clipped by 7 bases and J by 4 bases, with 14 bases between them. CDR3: CASTKTGPGNTIYF. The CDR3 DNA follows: TGCGCCAGCACTAAAACAGGTCCGGGAAACACCATATATTTT.

This CDR3 is CASSEPRHLPQWYTEAFF. The DNA of the CDR3 is TGTGCCAGCAGCGAGCCGCGACACCTGCCCCAATGGTACACTGAAGCTTTCTTT. V gene TRBV9 combines with J gene TRBJ1-1; no clear D. The CDR3 is 18 amino acids. The V end was cut by 3 bases, the J end by 3 bases, with 24 bases between. The germline V gene has CDR1 SGDLS and CDR2 YYNGEE.

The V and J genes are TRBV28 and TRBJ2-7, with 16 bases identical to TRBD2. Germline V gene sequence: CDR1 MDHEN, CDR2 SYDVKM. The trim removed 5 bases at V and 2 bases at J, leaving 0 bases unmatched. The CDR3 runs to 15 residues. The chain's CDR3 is CASSGTSGGAYEQYF. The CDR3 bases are TGTGCCAGCAGTGGGACTAGCGGGGGGGCCTACGAGCAGTACTTC.

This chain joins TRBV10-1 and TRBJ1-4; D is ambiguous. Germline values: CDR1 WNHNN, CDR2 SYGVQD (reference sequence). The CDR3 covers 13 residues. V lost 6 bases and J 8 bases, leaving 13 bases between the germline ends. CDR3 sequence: CASRPSGGEKLFF. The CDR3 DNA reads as TGCGCCAGCAGGCCCTCTGGAGGGGAAAAACTGTTTTTT.

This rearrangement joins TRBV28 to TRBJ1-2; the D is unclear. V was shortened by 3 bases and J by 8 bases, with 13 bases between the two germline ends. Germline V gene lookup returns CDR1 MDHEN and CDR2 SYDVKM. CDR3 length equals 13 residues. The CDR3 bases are TGTGCCAGCAGTTTCGTCCAGGTAGGAGGCTACACCTTC. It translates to CASSFVQVGGYTF.

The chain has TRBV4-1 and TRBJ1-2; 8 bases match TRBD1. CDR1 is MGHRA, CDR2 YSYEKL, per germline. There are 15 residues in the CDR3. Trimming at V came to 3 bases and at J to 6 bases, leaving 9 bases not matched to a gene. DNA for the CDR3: TGCGCCAGCAGCCACGACCCAGGGGGCCGGGATGGCTACACCTTC. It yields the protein CASSHDPGGRDGYTF.

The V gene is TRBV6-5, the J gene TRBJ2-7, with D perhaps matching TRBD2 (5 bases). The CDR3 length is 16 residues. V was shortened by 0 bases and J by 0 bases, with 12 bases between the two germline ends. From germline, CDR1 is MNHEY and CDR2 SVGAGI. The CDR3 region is CASSYSTGESSYEQYF. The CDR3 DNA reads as TGTGCCAGCAGTTACTCGACCGGGGAAAGCTCCTACGAGCAGTACTTC.

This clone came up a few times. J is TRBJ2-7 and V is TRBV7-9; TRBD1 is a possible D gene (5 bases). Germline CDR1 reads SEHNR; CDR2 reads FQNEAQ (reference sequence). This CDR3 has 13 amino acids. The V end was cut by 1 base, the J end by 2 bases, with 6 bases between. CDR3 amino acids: CASSLGQPYEQYF. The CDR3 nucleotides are TGTGCCAGCAGCTTAGGACAGCCCTACGAGCAGTACTTC.

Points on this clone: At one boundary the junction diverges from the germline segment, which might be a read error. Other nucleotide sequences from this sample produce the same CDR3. CDR3 amino acids: CASSYPGTGQTEAFF. The CDR3 nucleotides are TGTGCCAGCAGCTACCCGGGAACGGGACAAACTGAAGCCTTCTTT. The rearrangement links TRBV7-2 to TRBJ1-1; TRBD1 is a possible D gene (6 bases). The CDR3 totals 15 residues. The germline V gene encodes CDR1 SGHTA and CDR2 FQGNSA. Based on the CDR3 plus reference TRBV7-2 and TRBJ1-1, the full variable domain is GAGVSQSPSNKVTEKGKDVELRCDPISGHTALYWYRQSLGQGLEFLIYFQGNSAPDKSGLPSDRFSAERTGGSVSTLTIQRTQQEDSAVYLCASSYPGTGQTEAFFGQGTRLTVV.

This CDR3 reads CASSQDPGGTGELFF. Here the CDR3 DNA reads TGCGCCAGCAGCCAAGATCCGGGCGGGACCGGGGAGCTGTTTTTT. The chain joins TRBV4-3 to TRBJ2-2, with D possibly being TRBD2 (5 bases). CDR3 length: 15 amino acids. Germline CDR1 LGHNA, CDR2 YSLEER. V lost 0 bases, J lost 5 bases, and 10 bases lay in between.

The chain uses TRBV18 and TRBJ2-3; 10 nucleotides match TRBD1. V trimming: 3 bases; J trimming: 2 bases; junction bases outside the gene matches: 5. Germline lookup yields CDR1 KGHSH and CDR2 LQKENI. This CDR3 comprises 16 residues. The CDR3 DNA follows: TGTGCCAGCTCACCTCCGACAGGGGGCAACACAGATACGCAGTATTTT. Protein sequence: CASSPPTGGNTDTQYF.

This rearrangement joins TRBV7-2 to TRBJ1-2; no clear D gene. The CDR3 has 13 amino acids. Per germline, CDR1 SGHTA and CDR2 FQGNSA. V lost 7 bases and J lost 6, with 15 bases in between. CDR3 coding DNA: TGTGCCAGCACCCCGGGAGTCGGGGATGGCTACACCTTC. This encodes CASTPGVGDGYTF.

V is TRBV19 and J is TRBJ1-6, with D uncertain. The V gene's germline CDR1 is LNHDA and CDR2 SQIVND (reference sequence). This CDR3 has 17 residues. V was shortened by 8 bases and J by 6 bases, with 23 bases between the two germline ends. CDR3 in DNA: TGTGCCAGTCGGGAGGGAAAGGGTTGGAAGCTTAATTCACCCCTCCACTTT. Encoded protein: CASREGKGWKLNSPLHF.